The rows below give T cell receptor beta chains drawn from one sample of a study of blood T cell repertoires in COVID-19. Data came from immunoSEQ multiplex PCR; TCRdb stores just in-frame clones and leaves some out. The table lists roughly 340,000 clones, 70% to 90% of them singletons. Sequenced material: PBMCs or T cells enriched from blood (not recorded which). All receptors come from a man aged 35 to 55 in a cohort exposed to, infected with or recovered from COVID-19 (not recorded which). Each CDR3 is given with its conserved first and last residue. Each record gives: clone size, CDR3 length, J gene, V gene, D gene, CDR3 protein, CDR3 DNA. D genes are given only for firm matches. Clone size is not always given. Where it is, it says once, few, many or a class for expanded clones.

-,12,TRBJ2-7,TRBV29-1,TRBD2,CSVTSGAGEQYF,TGCAGCGTCACTAGCGGGGCTGGCGAGCAGTACTTC
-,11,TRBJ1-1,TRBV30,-,CAWNRHTEAFF,TGTGCCTGGAACAGGCACACTGAAGCTTTCTTT
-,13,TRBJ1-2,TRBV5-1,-,CASSSDGNYGYTF,TGCGCCAGCAGCTCTGACGGGAACTATGGCTACACCTTC
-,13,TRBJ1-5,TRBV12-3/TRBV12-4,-,CASRSTGNQPQHF,TGTGCCAGCAGATCTACAGGGAATCAGCCCCAGCATTTT
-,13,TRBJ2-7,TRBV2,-,CASSEQGVLEQYF,TGTGCCAGCAGTGAACAAGGGGTACTCGAGCAGTACTTC
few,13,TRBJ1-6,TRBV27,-,CASSLQGNSPLHF,TGTGCCAGCAGTTTGCAGGGTAATTCACCCCTCCACTTT
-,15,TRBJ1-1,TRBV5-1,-,CASSLTAGPNTEAFF,TGCGCCAGCAGCTTAACAGCAGGGCCGAACACTGAAGCTTTCTTT
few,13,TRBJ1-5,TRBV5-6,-,CASSLQGGQPQHF,TGTGCCAGCAGCTTGCAAGGCGGACAGCCCCAGCATTTT
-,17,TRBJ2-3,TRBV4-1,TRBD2,CASSQGNSGRATDTQYF,TGCGCCAGCAGCCAAGGTAACAGCGGGAGGGCCACAGATACGCAGTATTTT
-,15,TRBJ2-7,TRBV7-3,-,CASSPGVAASYEQYF,TGTGCCAGCAGCCCCGGGGTAGCGGCATCCTACGAGCAGTACTTC
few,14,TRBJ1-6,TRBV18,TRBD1,CASSLRDRNSPLHF,TGTGCCAGCTCTCTCCGGGACAGGAATTCACCCCTCCACTTT
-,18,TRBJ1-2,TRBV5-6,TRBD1,CASSIPGTAAIANYGYTF,TGTGCCAGCAGCATACCCGGGACAGCCGCAATAGCTAACTATGGCTACACCTTC
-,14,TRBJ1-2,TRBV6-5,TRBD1,CASSYVGQAGGYTF,TGTGCCAGCAGTTATGTGGGACAGGCTGGTGGCTACACCTTC
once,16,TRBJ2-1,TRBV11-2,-,CASSSQGGTSNNEQFF,TGTGCCAGCAGCTCGCAAGGAGGGACCAGCAACAATGAGCAGTTCTTC
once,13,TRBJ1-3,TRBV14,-,CASSQDLGNTIYF,TGTGCCAGCAGCCAAGATCTCGGAAACACCATATATTTT
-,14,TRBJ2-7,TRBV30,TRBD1,CAWSVQGGETEQYF,TGTGCCTGGAGTGTACAAGGGGGCGAGACCGAGCAGTACTTC
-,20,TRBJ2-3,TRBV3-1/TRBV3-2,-,CASSQGFPGGGWGKGDTQYF,TGTGCCAGCAGCCAAGGCTTCCCCGGAGGAGGCTGGGGTAAGGGAGATACGCAGTATTTT
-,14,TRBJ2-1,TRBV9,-,CASSGPAGLREQFF,TGTGCCAGCAGCGGACCCGCAGGGCTCCGGGAGCAGTTCTTC
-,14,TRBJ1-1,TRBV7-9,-,CASSLQGLNTEAFF,TGTGCCAGCAGCTTACAGGGGTTGAACACTGAAGCTTTCTTT
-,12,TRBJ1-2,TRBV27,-,CASSLPGGGYTF,TGTGCCAGCAGTCTCCCGGGGGGTGGCTACACCTTC
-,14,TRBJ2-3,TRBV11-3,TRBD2,CASSLGREGDTQYF,TGTGCCAGCAGCTTAGGACGGGAGGGAGATACGCAGTATTTT
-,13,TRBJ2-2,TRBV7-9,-,CASSLAITGELFF,TGTGCCAGCAGCTTAGCTATCACCGGGGAGCTGTTTTTT